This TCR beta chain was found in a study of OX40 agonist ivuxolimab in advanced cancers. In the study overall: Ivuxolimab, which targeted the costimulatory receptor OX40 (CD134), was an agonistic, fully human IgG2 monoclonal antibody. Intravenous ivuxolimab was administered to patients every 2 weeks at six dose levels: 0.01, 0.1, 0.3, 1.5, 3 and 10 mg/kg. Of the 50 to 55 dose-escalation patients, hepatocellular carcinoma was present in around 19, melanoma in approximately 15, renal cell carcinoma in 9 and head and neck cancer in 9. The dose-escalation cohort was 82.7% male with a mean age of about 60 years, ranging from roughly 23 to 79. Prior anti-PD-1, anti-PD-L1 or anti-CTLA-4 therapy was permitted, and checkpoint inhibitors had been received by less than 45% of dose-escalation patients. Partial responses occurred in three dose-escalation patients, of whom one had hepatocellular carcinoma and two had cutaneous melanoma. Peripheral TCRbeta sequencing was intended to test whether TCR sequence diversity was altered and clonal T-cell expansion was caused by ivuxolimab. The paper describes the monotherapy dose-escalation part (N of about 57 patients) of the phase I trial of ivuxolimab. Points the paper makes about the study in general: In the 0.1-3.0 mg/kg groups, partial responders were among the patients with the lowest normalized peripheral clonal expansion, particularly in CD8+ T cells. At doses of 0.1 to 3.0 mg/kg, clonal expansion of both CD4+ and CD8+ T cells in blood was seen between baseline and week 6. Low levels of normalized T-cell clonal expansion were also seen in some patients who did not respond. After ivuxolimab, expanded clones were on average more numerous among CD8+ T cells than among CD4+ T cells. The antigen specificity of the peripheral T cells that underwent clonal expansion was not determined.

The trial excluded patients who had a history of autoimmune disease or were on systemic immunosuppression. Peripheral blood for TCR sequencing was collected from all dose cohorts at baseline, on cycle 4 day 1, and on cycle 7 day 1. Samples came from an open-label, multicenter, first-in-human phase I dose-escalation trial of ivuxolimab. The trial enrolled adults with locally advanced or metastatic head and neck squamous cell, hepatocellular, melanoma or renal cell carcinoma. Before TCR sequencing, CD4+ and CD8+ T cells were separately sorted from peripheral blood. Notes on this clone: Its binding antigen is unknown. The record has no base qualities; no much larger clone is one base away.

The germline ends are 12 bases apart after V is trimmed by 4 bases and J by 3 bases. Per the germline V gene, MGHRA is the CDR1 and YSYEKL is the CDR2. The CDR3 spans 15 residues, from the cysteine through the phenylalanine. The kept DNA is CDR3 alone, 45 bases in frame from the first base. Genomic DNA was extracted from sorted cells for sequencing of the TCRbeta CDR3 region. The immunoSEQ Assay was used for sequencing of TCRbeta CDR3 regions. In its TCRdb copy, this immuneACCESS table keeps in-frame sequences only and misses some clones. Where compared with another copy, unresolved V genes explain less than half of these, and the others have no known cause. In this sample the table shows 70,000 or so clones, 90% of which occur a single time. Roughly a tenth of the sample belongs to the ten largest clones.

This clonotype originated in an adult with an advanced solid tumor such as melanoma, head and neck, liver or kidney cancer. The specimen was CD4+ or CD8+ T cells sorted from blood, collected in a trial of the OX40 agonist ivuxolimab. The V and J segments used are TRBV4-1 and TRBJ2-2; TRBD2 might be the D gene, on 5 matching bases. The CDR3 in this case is CASSPSSLYTGELFF. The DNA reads TGCGCCAGCAGCCCTTCTAGCCTCTACACCGGGGAGCTGTTTTTT.